These T cell receptor beta chains were read from a single sample in a study of blood T cell repertoires in COVID-19. Profiled with immunoSEQ multiplex PCR; TCRdb holds only in-frame clones, not every one. The sample records around 400,000 clones, 75% to 90% being singletons. Sequences were obtained from PBMCs or T cells enriched from blood (not recorded which). Source of these receptors: a woman aged 45-65 years who had recovered from COVID-19. CDR3s leave out the opening cysteine and the closing phenylalanine or tryptophan. D genes are given only for firm matches.

V gene: TRBV6-5
D gene: .
CDR3 protein: ASTTATEAF

V gene: TRBV4-1
D gene: .
CDR3 protein: ASSQDSRAGMQYVNTEAF

V gene: TRBV12-3/TRBV12-4
D gene: .
CDR3 protein: ASSPPAGPPT

V gene: TRBV25-1
D gene: .
CDR3 protein: ASSEPREGSPLH

V gene: TRBV25-1
D gene: TRBD1
CDR3 protein: ASKRQGTNYGYT

V gene: TRBV14
D gene: TRBD2
CDR3 protein: ASSQEPGGSIQETQY

V gene: TRBV28
D gene: TRBD1
CDR3 protein: ASSLYPGQGSINGYT

V gene: TRBV27
D gene: .
CDR3 protein: ASSINRRNYGYT

V gene: TRBV5-4
D gene: TRBD1
CDR3 protein: ASRKQGAVNEKLF

V gene: TRBV27
D gene: .
CDR3 protein: ASSRTARSSTDTQY

V gene: TRBV6-5
D gene: TRBD1
CDR3 protein: ASSYVRGDGYT

V gene: TRBV4-1
D gene: TRBD1
CDR3 protein: ASSQTGTGDTEAF

V gene: TRBV6-5
D gene: .
CDR3 protein: ASSRLSYHEQY

V gene: TRBV11-3
D gene: .
CDR3 protein: ASSLVRGAYTDTQY

V gene: TRBV30
D gene: TRBD1
CDR3 protein: AWSGGDRRNTGELF

V gene: TRBV27
D gene: TRBD1
CDR3 protein: ASSFSPWTGTNSPLH

V gene: TRBV5-5
D gene: .
CDR3 protein: ASSVAPQGLTEAF

V gene: TRBV30
D gene: .
CDR3 protein: AWSVEAADTQY

V gene: TRBV5-4
D gene: .
CDR3 protein: ASSFEPKETQY

V gene: TRBV11-2
D gene: .
CDR3 protein: ASSLEQGTDTQY

V gene: TRBV6-5
D gene: TRBD1
CDR3 protein: ASSYGSKQGGGGYT

V gene: TRBV27
D gene: .
CDR3 protein: ASSIGMEVSGSEKLF

V gene: TRBV7-9
D gene: TRBD2
CDR3 protein: ASSQNPGLATGEQF

V gene: TRBV30
D gene: .
CDR3 protein: AWRRGYSPLH

V gene: TRBV11-3
D gene: .
CDR3 protein: ASTPRDGTEAF

V gene: TRBV24-1
D gene: TRBD2
CDR3 protein: ATSDSQAGVAYNEQF

V gene: TRBV4-2
D gene: .
CDR3 protein: ASSQETSSSSYNEQF

V gene: TRBV27
D gene: .
CDR3 protein: ASSLTGRTEAF

V gene: TRBV30
D gene: .
CDR3 protein: AWSGRLSYGYT

V gene: TRBV30
D gene: TRBD1
CDR3 protein: ACTRGTVNTEAF

V gene: TRBV20-1
D gene: .
CDR3 protein: SASYGGEPPQH

V gene: TRBV5-6
D gene: .
CDR3 protein: ASSLRTVGITEAF

V gene: TRBV7-2
D gene: .
CDR3 protein: ASSQGINNSPLH

V gene: TRBV12-5
D gene: .
CDR3 protein: ASGSDFIGGYT

V gene: TRBV5-1
D gene: TRBD1
CDR3 protein: ASSFGQGMMVGTEAF

V gene: TRBV6-2/TRBV6-3
D gene: TRBD2
CDR3 protein: ASSSKTSGSGYEQY

V gene: TRBV5-6
D gene: .
CDR3 protein: ASSLSSSPLH

V gene: TRBV1
D gene: .
CDR3 protein: TSSQDLVRTSGGKTQY

V gene: TRBV23-1
D gene: .
CDR3 protein: ASVTGRSLAKNIQY

V gene: TRBV15
D gene: TRBD1
CDR3 protein: ATQTGGRGNQPQH

V gene: TRBV7-7
D gene: TRBD2
CDR3 protein: ASSPHSGYQETQY

V gene: TRBV4-3
D gene: TRBD2
CDR3 protein: ASSQDLASGFYEQY